This T cell receptor beta chain was sequenced in a study of cytotoxic CD8 clonotypes in ibrutinib-treated CLL. Across the study: Partial response occurred in approximately 24 patients and complete response in 2; at median about 70 months, approximately 14 remained remitted and around twelve progressed. Study results and caveats: Treatment left the uncommon public clonotypes either contracted or stable in frequency. Ibrutinib response saw clonality rise, and progression saw it return toward baseline.

This clone was detected once. Its antigen remains unidentified. Sequencing was performed with immunoSEQ multiplex PCR; in TCRdb, only in-frame clones are kept and a portion is missing. The table includes 120,000 to 150,000 clones, approximately 90% detected once. Trimming took 9 bases from V and 4 from J, leaving 18 bases between them. The CDR3 has 14 residues. Germline V gives CDR1 LNHDA, CDR2 SQIVND (reference sequence). Source: PBMCs, taken after 12 months of ibrutinib treatment. V gene TRBV19 combines with J gene TRBJ1-2; tentatively, D is TRBD1 (6 bases). The receptor comes from a human donor with chronic lymphocytic leukemia. DNA of the CDR3: TGTGCCAGCCAACATCCCGGACAGTCCTATGGCTACACCTTC. Protein product: CASQHPGQSYGYTF.